These 17 T cell receptor beta chains share one sample of origin, sequenced in a study of cytomegalovirus exposure and HLA in healthy donors. The PCR had 60 Vbeta and 13 Jbeta primers. Assay: immunoSEQ multiplex PCR; the TCRdb copy retains only in-frame clones and omits some. The sample holds approximately 85,000 clones, more than 65% seen once. Sequencing used PBMCs. The origin of the receptors is a woman in her forties in good health and CMV-seropositive.

The chain recombines TRBV7-9 with TRBJ1-5; D remains unclear. V was pared by 4 bases and J by 7 bases, with 8 bases between. CDR3 length: 12 amino acids. Germline CDR1 and CDR2: SEHNR and FQNEAQ (reference sequence). In nucleotides, the CDR3 is TGTGCCAGCAGCTCCAGCGGCCAGCCCCAGCATTTT. It specifies CASSSSGQPQHF.

Only one count was recorded for this clone. The same CDR3 can be traced to other DNA sequences in this sample. The chain combines TRBV4-2 with TRBJ2-1; no clear D gene. In germline, CDR1 is LGHNA, CDR2 YNFKEQ. The CDR3 has 12 amino acids. V dropped 0 bases and J dropped 7 bases, with 4 bases sitting between them. CDR3 DNA: TGTGCCAGCAGCCAAGATCGTAATGAGCAGTTCTTC. This codes for CASSQDRNEQFF.

The J gene is TRBJ2-1, the V gene TRBV5-1; D perhaps matches TRBD2 (6 bases). The CDR3 consists of 14 residues. Trimming cost V 0 bases and J 8 bases, with 12 bases left between them. Germline V gene sequence: CDR1 SGHRS, CDR2 YFSETQ. The CDR3 region has the DNA TGCGCCAGCAGCTTGGGCGGGACTCGGGATGAGCAGTTCTTC. Residues: CASSLGGTRDEQFF.

This chain connects TRBV6-1 to TRBJ2-6; D is uncertain. CDR3 length equals 14 residues. Germline V CDR1 and CDR2: MNHNS, SASEGT. Trimming left V 4 bases short and J 4 bases short, with 8 bases between. CDR3 amino acids: CASSATAGANVLTF. Written as DNA, the CDR3 is TGTGCCAGCAGTGCTACTGCAGGGGCCAACGTCCTGACTTTC.

The chain links TRBV10-1 to TRBJ1-3; tentatively, D is TRBD1 (6 bases). CDR3 length equals 16 residues. Germline CDR1 reads WNHNN; CDR2 reads SYGVQD (reference sequence). With 3 bases removed from V and 2 bases from J, the gap between germline ends came to 14 bases. CDR3 region: CASSEDFRGPGNTIYF. The DNA of the CDR3 is TGCGCCAGCAGTGAAGACTTCAGGGGCCCTGGAAACACCATATATTTT.

The chain is built from TRBV30 and TRBJ1-2; tentative D call: TRBD1 (5 bases). The CDR3 loop spans 12 amino acids. Trimming left V 8 bases short and J 8 bases short, with 18 bases between. From germline, CDR1 is GTSNPN and CDR2 SVGIG (reference sequence). CDR3 sequence reads: CAKSWWGEGYTF. The CDR3 DNA reads TGTGCCAAAAGTTGGTGGGGGGAAGGCTACACCTTC.

The rearrangement links TRBV19 to TRBJ2-4, with 8 bases matching TRBD2. The CDR3 is made up of 11 amino acids. Trimming at V came to 7 bases and at J to 7 bases, leaving 0 bases not matched to a gene. Germline CDR1 and CDR2: LNHDA and SQIVND (reference sequence). CDR3 sequence: CASTGGNIQYF. The CDR3 bases are TGTGCCAGTACGGGAGGGAACATTCAGTACTTC.

The sample holds one count of this clone. The chain combines TRBV6-5 with TRBJ1-5; 8 bases line up with TRBD1. The CDR3 spans 15 residues. Germline CDR1 is MNHEY and CDR2 is SVGAGI. After removal of 6 bases from V and 4 bases from J, the junction contained 8 bases not matched to a gene. The CDR3 coding sequence is TGTGCCAGCAGATTAACGCAGGGGGCAAATCAGCCCCAGCATTTT. Protein product: CASRLTQGANQPQHF.

This clone has just a few counts. The J gene is TRBJ1-1, the V gene TRBV11-2, with 9 bases identical to TRBD1. Germline assignment: CDR1 SGHAT and CDR2 FQNNGV. Trimming took 5 bases from V and 7 from J; bases not matched to a gene: 8. The CDR3 loop spans 14 amino acids. CDR3 residues: CASSPGQGVVEAFF. The CDR3 bases are TGTGCCAGCAGCCCGGGACAGGGAGTTGTTGAAGCTTTCTTT.

The chain carries TRBV18 and TRBJ2-1; 8 bases are shared with TRBD2. This CDR3 is 15 amino acids long. Trimming cost V 3 bases and J 5 bases; bases outside gene matches: 6. From germline, CDR1 is KGHSH and CDR2 LQKENI. CDR3 loop: CASSPSAGGDNEQFF. The CDR3 coding sequence is TGTGCCAGCTCACCGTCCGCGGGAGGAGACAATGAGCAGTTCTTC.

This clone was found a few times. The chain uses TRBV6-5 and TRBJ1-2; 8 positions agree with TRBD1. The ends lost 6 bases at V and 6 bases at J; junction bases unmatched: 9. Germline V gene lookup returns CDR1 MNHEY and CDR2 SVGAGI. The CDR3 runs 14 residues. The CDR3 DNA reads TGTGCCAGCAGGAGGCAGGGGGCGCAGGATGGCTACACCTTC. It is translated as CASRRQGAQDGYTF.

The chain joins TRBV27 to TRBJ1-4; tentative D call: TRBD1 (5 bases). Per the germline V gene, CDR1 is MNHEY and CDR2 is SMNVEV (reference sequence). The CDR3 is 14 residues long. V shed 9 bases and J shed 4 bases, with 15 bases lying between them. The CDR3 spells CASKGIGGNEKLFF. The CDR3 coding sequence is TGTGCCAGTAAGGGGATCGGGGGTAATGAAAAACTGTTTTTT.

The chain couples TRBV7-9 to TRBJ1-4; D not resolved. This CDR3 has 14 residues. Trimming removed 4 bases from V and 0 bases from J, with 6 bases in between. Germline lookup yields CDR1 SEHNR and CDR2 FQNEAQ (reference sequence). The CDR3 coding sequence is TGTGCCAGCAGCTCCGGGTCAACTAATGAAAAACTGTTTTTT. This codes for CASSSGSTNEKLFF.

This sequence joins TRBV7-9 and TRBJ1-6; 7 bases match TRBD1. Germline V gives CDR1 SEHNR, CDR2 FQNEAQ (reference sequence). The CDR3 loop spans 17 amino acids. V was pared by 0 bases and J by 2 bases, with 4 bases of the junction left unmatched. The CDR3 nucleotides read TGTGCCAGCAGCTTAGCCCGGGACAGTCCCTATAATTCACCCCTCCACTTT. Protein sequence: CASSLARDSPYNSPLHF.

There are a few counts of this clone. The chain employs TRBV5-5 and TRBJ1-4; 8 bases are shared with TRBD1. V dropped 5 bases and J dropped 6; count of bases not matched to a gene: 6. The CDR3 sequence is 14 residues long. CDR1 SGHKS and CDR2 YYEKEE come from the germline V gene (reference sequence). The DNA for the CDR3 is TGTGCCAGCAGTTTACAGACAGGGGATGAAAAACTGTTTTTT. It is translated as CASSLQTGDEKLFF.

V and J are TRBV7-9 and TRBJ1-5; D gene uncertain. V lost 1 base and J lost 7, with 5 bases in between. Germline V gives CDR1 SEHNR, CDR2 FQNEAQ (reference sequence). The CDR3 is 12 residues long. The chain's CDR3 is CASSLGQQPQHF. CDR3 coding DNA: TGTGCCAGCAGCTTAGGTCAACAGCCCCAGCATTTT.

This chain connects TRBV27 to TRBJ2-7; TRBD1 agrees at 11 bases. CDR3 size: 14 residues. The germline gives CDR1 MNHEY, CDR2 SMNVEV (reference sequence). V shed 6 bases, J shed 6 bases, and the junction held 7 bases outside the gene matches. In DNA form, the CDR3 reads TGTGCCAGCAGCCCGGGACAGGGGGGATCCGAGCAGTACTTC. It codes for CASSPGQGGSEQYF.